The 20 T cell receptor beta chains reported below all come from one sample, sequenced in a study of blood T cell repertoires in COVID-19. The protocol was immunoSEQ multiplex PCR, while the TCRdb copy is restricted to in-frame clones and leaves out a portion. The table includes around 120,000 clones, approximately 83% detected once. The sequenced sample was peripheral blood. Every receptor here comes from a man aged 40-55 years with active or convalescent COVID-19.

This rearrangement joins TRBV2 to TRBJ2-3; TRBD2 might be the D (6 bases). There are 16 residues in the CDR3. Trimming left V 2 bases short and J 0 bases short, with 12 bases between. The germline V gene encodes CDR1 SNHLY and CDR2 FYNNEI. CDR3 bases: TGTGCCAGCAGTGAATTCGGGCTAGCGAGCACAGATACGCAGTATTTT. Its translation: CASSEFGLASTDTQYF.

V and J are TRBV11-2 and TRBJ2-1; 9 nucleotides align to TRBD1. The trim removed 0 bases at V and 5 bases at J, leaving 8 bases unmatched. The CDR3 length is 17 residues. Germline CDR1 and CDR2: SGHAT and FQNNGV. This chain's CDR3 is CASSLETGGASNNEQFF. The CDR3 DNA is TGTGCCAGCAGCTTAGAGACAGGGGGTGCCTCAAACAATGAGCAGTTCTTC.

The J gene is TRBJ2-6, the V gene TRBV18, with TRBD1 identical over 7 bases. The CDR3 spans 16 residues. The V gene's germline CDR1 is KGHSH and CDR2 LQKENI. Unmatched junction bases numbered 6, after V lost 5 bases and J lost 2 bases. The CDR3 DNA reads TGTGCCAGCTCATCAACCCAGGGGGCTGGGGCCAACGTCCTGACTTTC. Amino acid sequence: CASSSTQGAGANVLTF.

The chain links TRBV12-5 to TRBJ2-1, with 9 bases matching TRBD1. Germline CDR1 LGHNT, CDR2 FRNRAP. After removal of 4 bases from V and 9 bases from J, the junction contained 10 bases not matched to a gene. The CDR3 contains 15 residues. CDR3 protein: CASGSALTGGGEQFF. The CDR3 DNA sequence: TGTGCTAGTGGTTCGGCCCTGACAGGGGGAGGTGAGCAGTTCTTC.

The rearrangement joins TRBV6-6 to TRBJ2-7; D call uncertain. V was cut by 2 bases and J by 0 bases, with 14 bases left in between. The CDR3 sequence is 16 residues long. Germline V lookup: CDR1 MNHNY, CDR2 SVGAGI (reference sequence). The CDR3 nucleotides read TGTGCCAGCAGTTACGCCCGGCCAGGCTTCTCCTACGAGCAGTACTTC. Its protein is CASSYARPGFSYEQYF.

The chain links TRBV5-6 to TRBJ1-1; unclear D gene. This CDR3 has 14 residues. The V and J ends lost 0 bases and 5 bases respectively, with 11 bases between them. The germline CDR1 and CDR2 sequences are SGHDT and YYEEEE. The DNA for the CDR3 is TGTGCCAGCAGCTTGGTAGGGCCGGGGACTGAAGCTTTCTTT. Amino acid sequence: CASSLVGPGTEAFF.

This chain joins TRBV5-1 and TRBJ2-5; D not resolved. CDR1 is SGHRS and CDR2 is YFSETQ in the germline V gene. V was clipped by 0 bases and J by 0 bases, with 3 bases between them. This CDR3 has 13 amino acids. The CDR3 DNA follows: TGCGCCAGCAGCTTGGGTAACCAAGAGACCCAGTACTTC. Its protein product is CASSLGNQETQYF.

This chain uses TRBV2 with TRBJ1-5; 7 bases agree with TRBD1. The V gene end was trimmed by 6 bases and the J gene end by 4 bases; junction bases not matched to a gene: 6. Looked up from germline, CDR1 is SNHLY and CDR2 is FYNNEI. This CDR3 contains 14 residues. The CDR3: CASRQGLSNQPQHF. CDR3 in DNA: TGTGCCAGCAGACAGGGGTTGTCTAATCAGCCCCAGCATTTT.

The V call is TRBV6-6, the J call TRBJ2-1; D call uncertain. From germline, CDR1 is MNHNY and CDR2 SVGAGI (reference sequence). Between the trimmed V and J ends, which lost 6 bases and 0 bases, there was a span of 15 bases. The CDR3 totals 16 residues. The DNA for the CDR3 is TGTGCCAGCAGCACCGGTGGCCCTAGCTCCTACAATGAGCAGTTCTTC. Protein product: CASSTGGPSSYNEQFF.

CDR3 sequence: CAWSVSPGAGGYTF. CDR3 sequence (DNA): TGTGCCTGGAGTGTAAGCCCAGGGGCGGGTGGCTACACCTTC. The rearrangement joins TRBV30 to TRBJ1-2; D is perhaps TRBD1 (6 bases). V shed 0 bases and J shed 7 bases, with 15 bases lying between them. Germline values: CDR1 GTSNPN, CDR2 SVGIG (reference sequence). This CDR3 comprises 14 residues.

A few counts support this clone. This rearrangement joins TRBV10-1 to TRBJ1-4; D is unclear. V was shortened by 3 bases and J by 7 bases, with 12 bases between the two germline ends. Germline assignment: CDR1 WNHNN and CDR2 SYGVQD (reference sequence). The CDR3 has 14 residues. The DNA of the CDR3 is TGCGCCAGCAGTGAAAGTCGTGGTAGTGAAAAACTGTTTTTT. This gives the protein CASSESRGSEKLFF.

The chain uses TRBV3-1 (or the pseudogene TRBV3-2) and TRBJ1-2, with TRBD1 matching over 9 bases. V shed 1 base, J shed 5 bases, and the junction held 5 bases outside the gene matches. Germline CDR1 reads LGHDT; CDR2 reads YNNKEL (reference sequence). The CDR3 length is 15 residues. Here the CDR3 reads CASSQVPGQGYGYTF. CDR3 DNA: TGTGCCAGCAGCCAAGTCCCGGGACAGGGTTATGGCTACACCTTC.

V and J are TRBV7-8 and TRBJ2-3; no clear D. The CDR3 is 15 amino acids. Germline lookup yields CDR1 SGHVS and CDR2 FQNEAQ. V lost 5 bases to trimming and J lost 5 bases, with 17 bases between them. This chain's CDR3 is CASSRTHLTGDTQYF. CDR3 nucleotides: TGTGCCAGCAGCCGCACCCACTTGACTGGAGATACGCAGTATTTT. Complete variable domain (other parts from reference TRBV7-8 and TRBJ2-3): GAGVSQSPRYKVAKRGQDVALRCDPISGHVSLFWYQQALGQGPEFLTYFQNEAQLDKSGLPSDRFFAERPEGSVSTLKIQRTQQEDSAVYLCASSRTHLTGDTQYFGPGTRLTVL.

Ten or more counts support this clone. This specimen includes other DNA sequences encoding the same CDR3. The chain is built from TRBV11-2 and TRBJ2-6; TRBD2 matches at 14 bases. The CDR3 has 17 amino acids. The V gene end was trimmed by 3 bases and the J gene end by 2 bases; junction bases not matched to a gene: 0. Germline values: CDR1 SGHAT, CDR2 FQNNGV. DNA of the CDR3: TGTGCCAGCAGCTTGACTAGCGGGGGGGCTGGGGCCAACGTCCTGACTTTC. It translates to CASSLTSGGAGANVLTF.

CDR3 in DNA: TGTGCCAGCAGAGGACAGGGAAATAATTCACCCCTCCACTTT. Amino acid sequence: CASRGQGNNSPLHF. This chain links TRBV9 with TRBJ1-6; 8 bases match TRBD1. V was clipped by 5 bases and J by 5 bases; unmatched bases: 3. This CDR3 contains 14 residues. Germline CDR1 SGDLS, CDR2 YYNGEE. Drawing the rest from reference TRBV9 and TRBJ1-6, the complete variable domain is DSGVTQTPKHLITATGQRVTLRCSPRSGDLSVYWYQQSLDQGLQFLIQYYNGEERAKGNILERFSAQQFPDLHSELNLSSLELGDSALYFCASRGQGNNSPLHFGNGTRLTVT.

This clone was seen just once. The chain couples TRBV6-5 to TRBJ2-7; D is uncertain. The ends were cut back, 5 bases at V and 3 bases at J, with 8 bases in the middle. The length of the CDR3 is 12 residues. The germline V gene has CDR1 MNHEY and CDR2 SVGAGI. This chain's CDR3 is CASSPPGYEQYF. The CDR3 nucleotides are TGTGCCAGCAGTCCTCCCGGCTACGAGCAGTACTTC.

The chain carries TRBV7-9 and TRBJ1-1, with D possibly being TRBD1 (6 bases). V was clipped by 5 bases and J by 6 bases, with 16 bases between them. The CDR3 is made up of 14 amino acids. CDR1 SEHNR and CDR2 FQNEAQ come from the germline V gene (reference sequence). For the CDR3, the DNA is TGTGCCAGCAGCCTCGAAGGGGGTTTAGCTGAAGCTTTCTTT. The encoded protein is CASSLEGGLAEAFF.

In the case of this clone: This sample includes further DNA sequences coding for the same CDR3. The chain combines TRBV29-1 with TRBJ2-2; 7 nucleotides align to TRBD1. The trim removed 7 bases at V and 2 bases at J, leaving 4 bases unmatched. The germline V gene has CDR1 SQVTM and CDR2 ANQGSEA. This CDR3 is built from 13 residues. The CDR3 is CSAGTANTGELFF. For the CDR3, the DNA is TGCAGCGCCGGGACAGCCAACACCGGGGAGCTGTTTTTT.

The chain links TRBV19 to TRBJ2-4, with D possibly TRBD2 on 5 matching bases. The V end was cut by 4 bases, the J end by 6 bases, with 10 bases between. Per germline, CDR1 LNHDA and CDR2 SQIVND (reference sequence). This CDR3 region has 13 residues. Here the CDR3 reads CASSTPRGNIQYF. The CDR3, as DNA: TGTGCCAGTAGTACCCCCCGGGGAAACATTCAGTACTTC.

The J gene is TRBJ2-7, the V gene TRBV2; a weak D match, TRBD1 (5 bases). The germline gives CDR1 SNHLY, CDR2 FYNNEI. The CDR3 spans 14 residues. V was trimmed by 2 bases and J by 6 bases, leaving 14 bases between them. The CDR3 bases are TGTGCCAGCAGTGAACAGGGTGTGATAGGCGAGCAGTACTTC. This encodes CASSEQGVIGEQYF.